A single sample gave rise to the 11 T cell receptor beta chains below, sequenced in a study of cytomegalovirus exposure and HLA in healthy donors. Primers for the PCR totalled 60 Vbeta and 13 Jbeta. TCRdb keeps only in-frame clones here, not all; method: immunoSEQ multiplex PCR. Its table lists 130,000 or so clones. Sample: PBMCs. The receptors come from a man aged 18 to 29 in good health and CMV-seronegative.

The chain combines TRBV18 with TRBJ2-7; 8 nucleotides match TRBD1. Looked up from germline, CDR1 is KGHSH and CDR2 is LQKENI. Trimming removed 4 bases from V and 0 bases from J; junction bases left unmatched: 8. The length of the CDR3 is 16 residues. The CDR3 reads CASSLGGQGASYEQYF. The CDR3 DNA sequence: TGTGCCAGCTCACTAGGCGGACAGGGAGCCTCCTACGAGCAGTACTTC.

The CDR3 protein is CASSRDITYEQYF. The CDR3 nucleotides are TGTGCCAGTAGCCGGGACATTACCTACGAGCAGTACTTC. The chain carries TRBV19 and TRBJ2-7; perhaps TRBD1 as D (6 bases). This CDR3 contains 13 residues. Germline V gives CDR1 LNHDA, CDR2 SQIVND (reference sequence). Trimming shortened V by 6 bases and J by 2 bases, and 11 bases separated the two germline ends.

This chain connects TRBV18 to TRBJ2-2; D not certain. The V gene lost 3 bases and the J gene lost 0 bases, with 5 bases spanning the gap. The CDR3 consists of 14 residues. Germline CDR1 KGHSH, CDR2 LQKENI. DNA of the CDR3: TGTGCCAGCTCACCCCTCCCGAACACCGGGGAGCTGTTTTTT. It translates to CASSPLPNTGELFF. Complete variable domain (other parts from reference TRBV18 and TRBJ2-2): NAGVMQNPRHLVRRRGQEARLRCSPMKGHSHVYWYRQLPEEGLKFMVYLQKENIIDESGMPKERFSAEFPKEGPSILRIQQVVRGDSAAYFCASSPLPNTGELFFGEGSRLTVL.

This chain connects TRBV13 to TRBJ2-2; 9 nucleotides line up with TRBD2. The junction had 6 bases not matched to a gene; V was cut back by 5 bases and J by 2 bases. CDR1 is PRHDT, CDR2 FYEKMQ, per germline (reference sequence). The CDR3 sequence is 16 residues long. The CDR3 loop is CASSTLAGRNTGELFF. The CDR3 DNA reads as TGTGCCAGCAGCACCCTAGCGGGGAGAAACACCGGGGAGCTGTTTTTT.

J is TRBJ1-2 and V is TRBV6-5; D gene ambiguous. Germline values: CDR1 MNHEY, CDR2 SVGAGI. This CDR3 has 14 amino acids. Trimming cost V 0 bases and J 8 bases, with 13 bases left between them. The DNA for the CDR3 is TGTGCCAGCAGTTACTCCTCCCTTGGGAGCGGCTACACCTTC. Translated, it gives CASSYSSLGSGYTF.

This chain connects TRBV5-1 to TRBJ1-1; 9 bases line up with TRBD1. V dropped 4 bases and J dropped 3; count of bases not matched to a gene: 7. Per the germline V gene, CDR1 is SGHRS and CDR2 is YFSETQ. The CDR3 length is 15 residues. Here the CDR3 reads CASSVTGTGYTEAFF. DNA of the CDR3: TGCGCCAGCAGCGTTACCGGGACAGGGTACACTGAAGCTTTCTTT.

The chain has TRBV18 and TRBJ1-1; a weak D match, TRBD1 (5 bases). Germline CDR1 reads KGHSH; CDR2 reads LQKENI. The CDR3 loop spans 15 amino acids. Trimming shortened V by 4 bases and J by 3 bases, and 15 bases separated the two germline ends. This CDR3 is CASSLGRAGDTEAFF. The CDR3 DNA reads TGTGCCAGCTCACTCGGCAGGGCGGGGGACACTGAAGCTTTCTTT.

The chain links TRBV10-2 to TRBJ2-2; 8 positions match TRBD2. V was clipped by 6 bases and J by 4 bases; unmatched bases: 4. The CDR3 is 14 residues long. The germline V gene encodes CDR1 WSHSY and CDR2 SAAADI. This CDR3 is CASSGRASTGELFF. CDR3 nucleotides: TGCGCCAGCAGCGGGAGGGCAAGCACCGGGGAGCTGTTTTTT.

CDR3 sequence: CSVVTYGGRTEAFF. CDR3 sequence (DNA): TGCAGCGTTGTAACGTATGGGGGCCGGACTGAAGCTTTCTTT. The chain links TRBV29-1 to TRBJ1-1, with TRBD1 as a possible D gene (6 bases). This CDR3 spans 14 amino acids. Trimming cost V 4 bases and J 5 bases, with 17 bases left between them. Per germline, CDR1 SQVTM and CDR2 ANQGSEA. The variable domain in full, with the rest retrieved from reference TRBV29-1 and TRBJ1-1, is SAVISQKPSRDICQRGTSLTIQCQVDSQVTMMFWYRQQPGQSLTLIATANQGSEATYESGFVIDKFPISRPNLTFSTLTVSNMSPEDSSIYLCSVVTYGGRTEAFFGQGTRLTVV.

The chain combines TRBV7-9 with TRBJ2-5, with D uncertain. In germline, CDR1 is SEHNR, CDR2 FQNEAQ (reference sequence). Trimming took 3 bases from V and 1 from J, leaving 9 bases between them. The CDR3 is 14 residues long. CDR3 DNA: TGTGCCAGCAGCTTGGGCTCGCCCCAAGAGACCCAGTACTTC. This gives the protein CASSLGSPQETQYF. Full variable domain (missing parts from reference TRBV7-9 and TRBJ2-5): DTGVSQNPRHKITKRGQNVTFRCDPISEHNRLYWYRQTLGQGPEFLTYFQNEAQLEKSRLLSDRFSAERPKGSFSTLEIQRTEQGDSAMYLCASSLGSPQETQYFGPGTRLLVL.

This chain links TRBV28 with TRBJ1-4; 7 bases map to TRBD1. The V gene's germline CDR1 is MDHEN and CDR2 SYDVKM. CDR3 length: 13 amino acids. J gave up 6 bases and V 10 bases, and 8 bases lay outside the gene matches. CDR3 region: CATLSGQDEKLFF. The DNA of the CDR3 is TGTGCCACACTGTCAGGACAGGATGAAAAACTGTTTTTT. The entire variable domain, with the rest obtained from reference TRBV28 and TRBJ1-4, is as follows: DVKVTQSSRYLVKRTGEKVFLECVQDMDHENMFWYRQDPGLGLRLIYFSYDVKMKEKGDIPEGYSVSREKKERFSLILESASTNQTSMYLCATLSGQDEKLFFGSGTQLSVL.